This passage covers 22 T cell receptor beta chains from one sample sequenced in a study of blood T cell repertoires in COVID-19. Profiled with immunoSEQ multiplex PCR; TCRdb holds only in-frame clones, not every one. The table lists roughly 60,000 clones, 80% to 95% of them singletons, with approximately 4.6% in the top ten. The sequencing sample was made of peripheral blood. All receptors come from a man aged 50-59 years with active COVID-19.

This clone was recorded once. CDR3 protein: CASRVGQGAPRMQYF. The DNA for the CDR3 is TGTGCCAGCCGGGTTGGCCAGGGGGCCCCTCGAATGCAGTATTTT. The rearrangement joins TRBV27 to TRBJ2-3, with 8 bases identical to TRBD1. The CDR3 covers 15 residues. Germline loops: CDR1 MNHEY, CDR2 SMNVEV (reference sequence). V trimming: 8 bases; J trimming: 11 bases; junction bases outside the gene matches: 18.

The V call is TRBV10-2, the J call TRBJ1-5, with D maybe TRBD1 (5 bases). Germline V gene data show CDR1 as WSHSY and CDR2 as SAAADI. Trimming removed 2 bases at V and 9 bases at J, with 8 bases between. The CDR3 length is 12 residues. The CDR3 bases are TGCGCCAGCAGTGAGGGGAGGGGGCCCCAGCATTTT. Its protein product is CASSEGRGPQHF.

V gene TRBV3-1 (or the pseudogene TRBV3-2) combines with J gene TRBJ2-3; D is perhaps TRBD2 (6 bases). Germline lookup yields CDR1 LGHDT and CDR2 YNNKEL (reference sequence). This CDR3 comprises 13 residues. The germline V and J ends were trimmed by 0 bases and 6 bases, with 7 bases remaining between them. The CDR3 spells CASSQEGRDTQYF. CDR3 bases: TGTGCCAGCAGCCAAGAAGGGAGGGATACGCAGTATTTT.

The rearrangement joins TRBV18 to TRBJ1-6; 7 bases agree with TRBD1. After removal of 5 bases from V and 7 bases from J, the junction contained 5 bases not matched to a gene. This CDR3 region has 14 residues. Germline CDR1 is KGHSH and CDR2 is LQKENI. The CDR3 DNA sequence: TGTGCCAGCTCAACGACAGGGTCGAATTCACCCCTCCACTTT. Translating gives CASSTTGSNSPLHF.

This chain joins TRBV19 and TRBJ1-1, with 7 nucleotides matching TRBD1. The CDR3 has 14 amino acids. The germline V gene has CDR1 LNHDA and CDR2 SQIVND (reference sequence). V was pared by 5 bases and J by 0 bases, with 3 bases of the junction left unmatched. CDR3 sequence (DNA): TGTGCCAGTAGTTACGGGACAGTGAACACTGAAGCTTTCTTT. It is translated as CASSYGTVNTEAFF.

This chain uses TRBV5-1 with TRBJ1-1; 9 bases agree with TRBD1. The trim removed 3 bases at V and 1 base at J, leaving 4 bases unmatched. The CDR3 totals 15 residues. The V gene's germline CDR1 is SGHRS and CDR2 YFSETQ. The CDR3 nucleotides are TGCGCCAGCAGCTGGGGGACAGGGAGGAACACTGAAGCTTTCTTT. Protein product: CASSWGTGRNTEAFF.

In its sample, this clone was seen once. The chain uses TRBV6-5 and TRBJ2-2; D perhaps matches TRBD1 (5 bases). Germline values: CDR1 MNHEY, CDR2 SVGAGI. This CDR3 is 14 amino acids long. Trimming took off 6 bases at V and 1 base at J, with 9 bases between the two ends. The CDR3 sequence: CASSPGQNTGELFF. The CDR3 nucleotides read TGTGCCAGCAGCCCCGGACAGAACACCGGGGAGCTGTTTTTT.

The genes are TRBV11-2 and TRBJ2-2; TRBD2 aligns across 10 bases. The CDR3 runs 16 residues. The germline V gene has CDR1 SGHAT and CDR2 FQNNGV. V trimming: 4 bases; J trimming: 4 bases; junction bases outside the gene matches: 6. This chain's CDR3 is CASSSRAGGGTGELFF. As DNA, the CDR3 is TGTGCCAGCAGCTCACGAGCGGGAGGGGGCACCGGGGAGCTGTTTTTT.

The J gene is TRBJ1-3, the V gene TRBV5-1; D gene ambiguous. CDR1 is SGHRS, CDR2 YFSETQ, per germline. The CDR3 has 15 amino acids. The ends were cut back, 2 bases at V and 4 bases at J, with 13 bases in the middle. CDR3 nucleotide sequence: TGCGCCAGCAGCTTTGATCACAGTACCGGAAACACCATATATTTT. Translated, it gives CASSFDHSTGNTIYF.

V and J are TRBV6-2 or TRBV6-3 and TRBJ2-1; D gene uncertain. The CDR3 runs to 11 residues. Between the trimmed V and J ends, which lost 0 bases and 9 bases, there was a span of 3 bases. The V gene's germline CDR1 is MNHEY and CDR2 SVGEGT. The CDR3 protein is CASSYSLEQFF. For the CDR3, the DNA is TGTGCCAGCAGTTACTCCCTTGAGCAGTTCTTC.

The chain has TRBV10-2 and TRBJ1-5, with D hard to call. Trimming removed 4 bases from V and 2 bases from J, with 6 bases in between. The germline V gene has CDR1 WSHSY and CDR2 SAAADI. This CDR3 region has 13 residues. The CDR3 DNA follows: TGCGCCAGCAGTGTCTCGGGCAATCAGCCCCAGCATTTT. It encodes CASSVSGNQPQHF.

The chain employs TRBV10-2 and TRBJ1-3, with a weak D call TRBD1 (6 bases). This CDR3 spans 19 amino acids. Germline CDR1 reads WSHSY; CDR2 reads SAAADI. With 0 bases removed from V and 0 bases from J, the gap between germline ends came to 18 bases. The CDR3 DNA is TGCGCCAGCAGTGAGTCGAATAATTGGGACACATACTCTGGAAACACCATATATTTT. This gives the protein CASSESNNWDTYSGNTIYF.

This clone was counted between two and nine times. This chain connects TRBV7-2 to TRBJ2-3, with D possibly TRBD2 on 5 matching bases. Trimming took off 2 bases at V and 5 bases at J, with 8 bases between the two ends. The CDR3 is 13 amino acids. Germline V gene lookup returns CDR1 SGHTA and CDR2 FQGNSA. This chain's CDR3 is CASSLKRGDTQYF. The CDR3 DNA is TGTGCCAGCAGCTTAAAACGGGGAGATACGCAGTATTTT.

The chain joins TRBV19 to TRBJ2-3; TRBD2 aligns across 8 bases. Germline CDR1 reads LNHDA; CDR2 reads SQIVND (reference sequence). The CDR3 sequence is 17 residues long. The ends lost 5 bases at V and 0 bases at J; junction bases unmatched: 10. CDR3 loop: CASSPKTSGTSTDTQYF. The CDR3 bases are TGTGCCAGTAGTCCTAAAACTAGCGGCACTAGCACAGATACGCAGTATTTT.

CDR3 region: CASSSQFYNEQFF. The CDR3 DNA sequence: TGTGCCAGCAGCTCACAATTCTACAATGAGCAGTTCTTC. The chain has TRBV7-8 and TRBJ2-1; no definite D call. Trimming took 4 bases from V and 3 from J, leaving 7 bases between them. The germline V gene encodes CDR1 SGHVS and CDR2 FQNEAQ. This CDR3 is 13 amino acids long. The full variable domain, completed using reference TRBV7-8 and TRBJ2-1, is GAGVSQSPRYKVAKRGQDVALRCDPISGHVSLFWYQQALGQGPEFLTYFQNEAQLDKSGLPSDRFFAERPEGSVSTLKIQRTQQEDSAVYLCASSSQFYNEQFFGPGTRLTVL.

V and J are TRBV11-2 and TRBJ1-4, with 12 bases identical to TRBD1. The CDR3 extends over 18 amino acids. Germline CDR1 and CDR2: SGHAT and FQNNGV. Trimming at V came to 1 base and at J to 7 bases, leaving 10 bases not matched to a gene. Written as DNA, the CDR3 is TGTGCCAGCAGCTTAGGTGCGGGACAGGGGGCGCTCGGTGAAAAACTGTTTTTT. Amino acid sequence: CASSLGAGQGALGEKLFF.

CDR3 nucleotide sequence: TGTGCCAGCAGCCAAGTATTTTCGGCTAGCGGGACTTACGAGCAGTACTTC. Translation gives CASSQVFSASGTYEQYF. V gene TRBV3-1 (or the pseudogene TRBV3-2) combines with J gene TRBJ2-7, with 9 bases fitting TRBD2. In germline, CDR1 is LGHDT, CDR2 YNNKEL (reference sequence). The CDR3 is 17 residues long. V shed 1 base and J 4 bases; nucleotides not matched to a gene: 11.

This chain joins TRBV7-8 and TRBJ1-1, with D possibly matching TRBD1 (6 bases). The CDR3 runs to 16 residues. Germline loops: CDR1 SGHVS, CDR2 FQNEAQ. Trimming removed 5 bases from V and 1 base from J, with 17 bases in between. CDR3 nucleotide sequence: TGTGCCAGCAGCGTGGTAACACAGGGACCGAACACTGAAGCTTTCTTT. Translation: CASSVVTQGPNTEAFF.

J is TRBJ2-4 and V is TRBV7-2, with TRBD1 as a possible D gene (6 bases). V was trimmed by 5 bases and J by 0 bases, leaving 17 bases between them. Germline CDR1 SGHTA, CDR2 FQGNSA. CDR3 length: 17 residues. As DNA, the CDR3 is TGTGCCAGCAGCCCGGTTGGAGTCAGGGGAGCCAAAAACATTCAGTACTTC. This gives the protein CASSPVGVRGAKNIQYF.

V gene TRBV30 combines with J gene TRBJ2-1; 10 bases fit TRBD2. J gave up 6 bases and V 3 bases, and 2 bases lay outside the gene matches. The CDR3 has 13 residues. Germline V gene data show CDR1 as GTSNPN and CDR2 as SVGIG (reference sequence). The CDR3, as DNA: TGTGCCTGGAGGTTAGCGGGGGGCAATGAGCAGTTCTTC. Residues: CAWRLAGGNEQFF.

The chain recombines TRBV2 with TRBJ1-3; 10 bases map to TRBD1. The CDR3 runs 16 residues. Trimming at V came to 5 bases and at J to 2 bases, leaving 6 bases not matched to a gene. Germline V lookup: CDR1 SNHLY, CDR2 FYNNEI. The CDR3 DNA reads as TGTGCCAGCAGTATTGACAGGGGGCCTCCTGGAAACACCATATATTTT. As protein: CASSIDRGPPGNTIYF.

This sequence joins TRBV9 and TRBJ2-5; TRBD1 matches at 9 bases. The CDR3 sequence is 14 residues long. Trimming at V came to 2 bases and at J to 3 bases, leaving 2 bases not matched to a gene. Germline CDR1 is SGDLS and CDR2 is YYNGEE. Here the CDR3 reads CASSVRTGEETQYF. CDR3 nucleotides: TGTGCCAGCAGCGTTCGGACAGGGGAAGAGACCCAGTACTTC.